These T cell receptor beta chains were read from a single sample in a study of OX40 agonist ivuxolimab in advanced cancers. Sequenced by immunoSEQ multiplex PCR; TCRdb stores in-frame clones only, minus some. Of fewer than 35,000 clones in the sample, roughly 79% were seen once. This specimen was CD4+ or CD8+ T cells sorted from blood, taken in a trial of the OX40 agonist ivuxolimab. These TCRs come from an adult with an advanced solid tumor such as melanoma, head and neck, liver or kidney cancer. Both conserved end residues are part of each CDR3. The D gene is left open where the match is weak. Rows may omit the clone size; those that give it use once, few, many or a size class.

v_gene	j_gene	abundance	d_gene	CDR3nt	CDR3aa
TRBV11-2	TRBJ1-2	NA	NA	TGTGCCAGCAGCTTAACGGAATTTAATGGCTACACCTTC	CASSLTEFNGYTF
TRBV27	TRBJ2-7	NA	NA	TGTGCCAGCAGTTTTACAGTACACTCCTACGAGCAGTACTTC	CASSFTVHSYEQYF
TRBV19	TRBJ2-3	once	NA	TGTGCCAGTAGTATTGGTGACACAGATACGCAGTATTTT	CASSIGDTDTQYF
TRBV28	TRBJ2-7	NA	NA	TGTGCCAGCAGGCTGGAGGGTTACGAGCAGTACTTC	CASRLEGYEQYF
TRBV6-4	TRBJ2-2	NA	NA	TGTGCCAGCAGTGTCTCGGCAGGGAACACCGGGGAGCTGTTTTTT	CASSVSAGNTGELFF
TRBV7-3	TRBJ1-5	NA	TRBD1	TGTGCCAGCAGCTTAAGTGGACAGGGTAATCAGCCCCAGCATTTT	CASSLSGQGNQPQHF
TRBV4-3	TRBJ2-3	few	TRBD1	TGCGCCAGCAGCCAGGCTGACAGGGGCACAGATACGCAGTATTTT	CASSQADRGTDTQYF
TRBV4-1	TRBJ1-6	NA	NA	TGCGCCAGCAGCCAAGAAGCCCTGGTAGTTTTTAATTCACCCCTCCACTTT	CASSQEALVVFNSPLHF
TRBV19	TRBJ1-5	NA	NA	TGTGCCAGTAGCTTACAAGCGGGGGGTCCAAGCAATCAGCCCCAGCATTTT	CASSLQAGGPSNQPQHF
TRBV19	TRBJ2-1	NA	TRBD2	TGTGCCAGTACCCATAGGGGACTAGCGGGAGATAAGGACAATGAGCAGTTCTTC	CASTHRGLAGDKDNEQFF
TRBV13	TRBJ2-7	NA	TRBD2	TGTGCCAGCAGCAAGGCCCTTAGACTAGCGGGAGAATACGAGCAGTACTTC	CASSKALRLAGEYEQYF
TRBV11-3	TRBJ2-2	few	TRBD2	TGTGCCAGCAGCTTAGTTGCGGGAGTGGGCACCGGGGAGCTGTTTTTT	CASSLVAGVGTGELFF
TRBV28	TRBJ2-7	NA	NA	TGTGCCAGCAGTATGGAGGGGGGCCCCTACGAGCAGTACTTC	CASSMEGGPYEQYF
TRBV28	TRBJ1-4	once	NA	TGTGCCAGCAGACCAGGGCTTGAAGAAAAACTGTTTTTT	CASRPGLEEKLFF
TRBV27	TRBJ2-1	few	NA	TGTGCCAGCAGTTTCGGTAGCGACAATGAGCAGTTCTTC	CASSFGSDNEQFF
TRBV19	TRBJ2-3	NA	NA	TGTGCCAGTAGTATCGGGGGAACAGATACGCAGTATTTT	CASSIGGTDTQYF
TRBV27	TRBJ2-7	NA	TRBD1	TGTGCCAGCAGTGGACAGGGTGAGGACGAGCAGTACTTC	CASSGQGEDEQYF
TRBV10-2	TRBJ2-2	NA	TRBD2	TGCGCCAGCATCGACCCAAGACTAGCGGGGGGGAACACCGGGGAGCTGTTTTTT	CASIDPRLAGGNTGELFF
TRBV27	TRBJ1-2	NA	NA	TGTGCCAGCAGTCCCCAGGGTATGGATGACTATGGCTACACCTTC	CASSPQGMDDYGYTF
TRBV7-2	TRBJ2-7	NA	TRBD2	TGTGCCAGCAGCTTATACGGAACGACTAGCGGGAACTCCTACGAGCAGTACTTC	CASSLYGTTSGNSYEQYF
TRBV6-5	TRBJ1-2	NA	NA	TGTGCCAGCAGTACGGACACCCCGAAAGGAGGCTACACCTTC	CASSTDTPKGGYTF
TRBV11-3	TRBJ2-7	NA	TRBD2	TGTGCCAGCAGTAAAAGTAGCGGGGGCCCCTACGAGCAGTACTTC	CASSKSSGGPYEQYF
TRBV6-1	TRBJ1-1	once	NA	TGTGCCAGCAGCCAATTCCAAGATATGAACACTGAAGCTTTCTTT	CASSQFQDMNTEAFF
TRBV7-8	TRBJ1-2	few	TRBD1	TGTGCCAGCAGCTCGGACAGGGGTGGCTACACCTTC	CASSSDRGGYTF
TRBV27	TRBJ1-2	NA	NA	TGTGCCAGCAGTTTCACAGGAGGGGGTGGCTACACCTTC	CASSFTGGGGYTF
TRBV7-3	TRBJ2-3	few	NA	TGTGCCAGCAGCTTAGGGGCTAGCTTTGCCACAGATACGCAGTATTTT	CASSLGASFATDTQYF
TRBV9	TRBJ2-5	NA	NA	TGTGCCAGCAGCTTAGGACCCCATTCTGTAGAGACCCAGTACTTC	CASSLGPHSVETQYF
TRBV30	TRBJ2-5	NA	NA	TGTGCCTGGACTGGAGGAGGGGGCCAAGAGACCCAGTACTTC	CAWTGGGGQETQYF
TRBV6-6	TRBJ2-7	NA	TRBD1	TGTGCCAGCAGTATGACAGGGAGCTCCTACGAGCAGTACTTC	CASSMTGSSYEQYF
TRBV21-1	TRBJ1-1	NA	NA	TGTGCCAGCAGCATGAGGGGGGTGACTGAAGCTTTCTTT	CASSMRGVTEAFF
TRBV18	TRBJ1-1	NA	TRBD1	TGTGCCAGCTCATCTGACAGGGGTGACACTGAAGCTTTCTTT	CASSSDRGDTEAFF
TRBV5-6	TRBJ1-3	NA	TRBD1	TGTGCCAGCAGCCAAATAGACAGGGTTGGAAACACCATATATTTT	CASSQIDRVGNTIYF
TRBV7-2	TRBJ1-2	NA	TRBD1	TGTGCCAGCAGCCTCGACAGGGGGCAATCTGGCTACACCTTC	CASSLDRGQSGYTF
TRBV10-1	TRBJ2-4	NA	NA	TGCGCCAGCAGTGAGTCGGGGGGAGTCAACATTCAGTACTTC	CASSESGGVNIQYF
TRBV4-2	TRBJ2-5	NA	TRBD2	TGTGCCAGCAGCCAAGAACTTGGGACTAGCGGGGCCCAAGAGACCCAGTACTTC	CASSQELGTSGAQETQYF
TRBV7-3	TRBJ2-2	NA	NA	TGTGCCAGCAGACGCCTTAACACCGGGGAGCTGTTTTTT	CASRRLNTGELFF
TRBV11-2	TRBJ2-1	NA	NA	TGTGCCAGCAGCTTAGTGAGGGTCGACAATGAGCAGTTCTTC	CASSLVRVDNEQFF
TRBV4-3	TRBJ2-2	NA	NA	TGCGCCAGCAGCCAAGATGTGGCCGGGGAGCTGTTTTTT	CASSQDVAGELFF
TRBV5-4	TRBJ2-1	NA	NA	TGTGCCAGCAGCTTACCAGGCTACAATGAGCAGTTCTTC	CASSLPGYNEQFF
TRBV18	TRBJ1-4	NA	NA	TGTGCCAGCTCAGTGACAGCAGATGAAAAACTGTTTTTT	CASSVTADEKLFF
TRBV18	TRBJ2-1	NA	TRBD2	TGTGCCAGCTCACCTTCCGCTAGCGGGAGGGAGAAGCAGTTCTTC	CASSPSASGREKQFF
TRBV7-3	TRBJ1-2	NA	NA	TGTGCCAGCAGTCCCGGATTGGGCCAGGGTGTCTATGGCTACACCTTC	CASSPGLGQGVYGYTF
TRBV6-5	TRBJ1-2	NA	NA	TGTGCCAGCAGTTACTTGACAGGCGACTATGGCTACACCTTC	CASSYLTGDYGYTF
TRBV7-6	TRBJ1-6	medium-sized	NA	TGTGCCAGCAGCTTACAGGCTCTTAATTCACCCCTCCACTTT	CASSLQALNSPLHF
TRBV6-1	TRBJ1-5	NA	TRBD1	TGTGCCAGCAGTGATCAGACAGGGATCTATCAGCCCCAGCATTTT	CASSDQTGIYQPQHF
TRBV6-5	TRBJ1-5	few	TRBD1	TGTGCCAGCGGGACAGCTAATCAGCCCCAGCATTTT	CASGTANQPQHF
TRBV5-1	TRBJ2-7	NA	TRBD1	TGCGCCAGCAGCTCTCCGGGACAGGGGGCTCACGAGCAGTACTTC	CASSSPGQGAHEQYF
TRBV2	TRBJ2-1	once	NA	TGTGCCAGCAGTGAAATGGGGGCCCCCTACAATGAGCAGTTCTTC	CASSEMGAPYNEQFF
TRBV28	TRBJ2-7	NA	TRBD1	TGTGCCAGCAGTCCCCGGACAGGGGAAAAAGAGCAGTACTTC	CASSPRTGEKEQYF
TRBV5-6	TRBJ1-2	NA	TRBD1	TGTGCCACCAGGGACAGGGGGAGTAACTATGGCTACACCTTC	CATRDRGSNYGYTF
TRBV29-1	TRBJ2-7	NA	NA	TGCAGCGCCGCCCCCAGCGTAGAGCACGAGCAGTACTTC	CSAAPSVEHEQYF
TRBV9	TRBJ1-4	once	NA	TGTGCCAGCAGCGTAGCGCAGGGGACACAGGAAGATGAAAAACTGTTTTTT	CASSVAQGTQEDEKLFF
TRBV10-3	TRBJ2-2	NA	TRBD1	TGTGCCATCAGTGGTCAGGGGGCGGTCGGGGAGCTGTTTTTT	CAISGQGAVGELFF
TRBV19	TRBJ2-3	NA	NA	TGTGCCAGTAGTATCTTCGAATCCCCTAGCACAGATACGCAGTATTTT	CASSIFESPSTDTQYF
TRBV29-1	TRBJ1-1	NA	TRBD1	TGCAGCGTTGGAAGAGGGACAGTGAACACTGAAGCTTTCTTT	CSVGRGTVNTEAFF
TRBV28	TRBJ2-2	NA	NA	TGTGCCAGCACCGATAAGGGGGTTGGGTACACCGGGGAGCTGTTTTTT	CASTDKGVGYTGELFF
TRBV15	TRBJ1-1	few	NA	TGTGCCACCAGCAGTAGGAGGATGAACACTGAAGCTTTCTTT	CATSSRRMNTEAFF
TRBV29-1	TRBJ1-1	few	NA	TGCAGCGTTGATAGTGGCCGGAACACTGAAGCTTTCTTT	CSVDSGRNTEAFF
TRBV6-5	TRBJ2-1	NA	TRBD1	TGTGCCAGCAGTTACAAGACAGGGGACAATGAGCAGTTCTTC	CASSYKTGDNEQFF
TRBV7-9	TRBJ1-4	once	NA	TGTGCCAGCAGCTTGGGCCGGGGAAGAGGGGAAAAACTGTTTTTT	CASSLGRGRGEKLFF